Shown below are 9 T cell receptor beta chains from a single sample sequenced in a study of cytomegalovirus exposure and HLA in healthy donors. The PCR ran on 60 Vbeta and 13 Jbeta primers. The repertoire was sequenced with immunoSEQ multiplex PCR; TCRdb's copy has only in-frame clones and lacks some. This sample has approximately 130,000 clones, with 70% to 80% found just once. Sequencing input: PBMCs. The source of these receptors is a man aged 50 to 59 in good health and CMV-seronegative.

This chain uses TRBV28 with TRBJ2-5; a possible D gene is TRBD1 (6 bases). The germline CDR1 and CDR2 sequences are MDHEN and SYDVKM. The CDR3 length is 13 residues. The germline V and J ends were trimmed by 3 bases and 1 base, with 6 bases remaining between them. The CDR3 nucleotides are TGTGCCAGCAGTTTCAGGGGCCAAGAGACCCAGTACTTC. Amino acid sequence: CASSFRGQETQYF.

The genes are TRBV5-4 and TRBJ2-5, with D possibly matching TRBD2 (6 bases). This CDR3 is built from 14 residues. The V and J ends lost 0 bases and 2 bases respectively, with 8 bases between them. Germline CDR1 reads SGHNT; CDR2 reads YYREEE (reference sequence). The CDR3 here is CASSLVGGQETQYF. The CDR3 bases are TGTGCCAGCAGCTTGGTTGGGGGGCAAGAGACCCAGTACTTC.

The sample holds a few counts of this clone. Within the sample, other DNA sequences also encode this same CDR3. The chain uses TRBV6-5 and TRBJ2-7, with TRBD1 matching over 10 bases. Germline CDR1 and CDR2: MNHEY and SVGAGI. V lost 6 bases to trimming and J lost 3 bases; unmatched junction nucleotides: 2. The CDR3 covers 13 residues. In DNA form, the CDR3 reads TGTGCCAGCAGGCGGACAGGGGGCTACGAGCAGTACTTC. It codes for CASRRTGGYEQYF.

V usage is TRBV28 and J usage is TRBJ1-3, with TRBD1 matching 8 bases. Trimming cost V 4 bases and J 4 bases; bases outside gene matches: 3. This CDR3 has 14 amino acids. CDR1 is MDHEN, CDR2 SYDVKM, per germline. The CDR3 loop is CASSSGGAGNTIYF. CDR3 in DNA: TGTGCCAGCAGTTCAGGGGGCGCCGGAAACACCATATATTTT.

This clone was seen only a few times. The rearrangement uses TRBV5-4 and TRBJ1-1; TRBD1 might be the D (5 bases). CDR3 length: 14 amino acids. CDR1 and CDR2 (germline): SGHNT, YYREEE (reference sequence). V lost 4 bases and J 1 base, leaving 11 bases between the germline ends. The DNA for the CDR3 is TGTGCCAGCAGCACCCGACAGAGGAACACTGAAGCTTTCTTT. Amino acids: CASSTRQRNTEAFF.

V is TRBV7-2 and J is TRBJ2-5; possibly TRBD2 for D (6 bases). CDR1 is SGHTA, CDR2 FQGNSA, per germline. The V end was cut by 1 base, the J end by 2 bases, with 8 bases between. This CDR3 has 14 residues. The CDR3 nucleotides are TGTGCCAGCAGCTTAGGAGGAGGGCAAGAGACCCAGTACTTC. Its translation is CASSLGGGQETQYF.

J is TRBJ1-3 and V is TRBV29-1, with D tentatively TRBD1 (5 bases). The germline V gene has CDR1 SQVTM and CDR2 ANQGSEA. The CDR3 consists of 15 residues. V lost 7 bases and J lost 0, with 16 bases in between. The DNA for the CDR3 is TGCAGCGCCGTCCACCAGGGTTACTCTGGAAACACCATATATTTT. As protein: CSAVHQGYSGNTIYF.

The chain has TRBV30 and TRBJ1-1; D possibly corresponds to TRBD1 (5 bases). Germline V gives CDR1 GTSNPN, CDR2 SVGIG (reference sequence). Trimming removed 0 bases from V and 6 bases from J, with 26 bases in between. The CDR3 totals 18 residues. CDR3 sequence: CAWSVAPTRWGERSEAFF. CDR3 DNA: TGTGCCTGGAGTGTAGCGCCCACGAGGTGGGGGGAGAGATCTGAAGCTTTCTTT.

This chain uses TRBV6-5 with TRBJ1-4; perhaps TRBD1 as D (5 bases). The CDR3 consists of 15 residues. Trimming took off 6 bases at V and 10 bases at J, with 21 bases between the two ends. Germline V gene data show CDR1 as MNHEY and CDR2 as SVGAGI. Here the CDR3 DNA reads TGTGCCAGCAGGGTGATAGGGGCGGAGATCGGAAAACTGTTTTTT. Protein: CASRVIGAEIGKLFF.